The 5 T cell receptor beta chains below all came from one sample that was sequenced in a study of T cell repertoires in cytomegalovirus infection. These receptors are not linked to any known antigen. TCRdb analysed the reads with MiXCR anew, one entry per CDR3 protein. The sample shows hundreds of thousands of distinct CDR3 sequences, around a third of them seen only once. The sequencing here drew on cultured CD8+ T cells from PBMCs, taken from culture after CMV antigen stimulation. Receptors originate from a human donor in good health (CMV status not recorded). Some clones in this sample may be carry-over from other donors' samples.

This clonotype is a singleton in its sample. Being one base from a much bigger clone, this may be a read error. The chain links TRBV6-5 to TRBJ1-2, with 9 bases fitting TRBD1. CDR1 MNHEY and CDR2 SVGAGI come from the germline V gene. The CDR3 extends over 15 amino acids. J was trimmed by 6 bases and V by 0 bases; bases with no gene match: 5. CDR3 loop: CASSYSGDRADGYTF. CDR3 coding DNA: TGTGCCAGCAGTTACTCAGGGGACAGGGCCGATGGCTACACCTTC.

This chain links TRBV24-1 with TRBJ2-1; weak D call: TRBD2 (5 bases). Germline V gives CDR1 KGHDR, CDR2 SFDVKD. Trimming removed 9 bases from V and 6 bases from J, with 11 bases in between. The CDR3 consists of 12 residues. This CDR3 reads CATSTSTNEQFF. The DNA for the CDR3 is TGTGCCACCTCAACTAGTACCAATGAGCAGTTCTTC.

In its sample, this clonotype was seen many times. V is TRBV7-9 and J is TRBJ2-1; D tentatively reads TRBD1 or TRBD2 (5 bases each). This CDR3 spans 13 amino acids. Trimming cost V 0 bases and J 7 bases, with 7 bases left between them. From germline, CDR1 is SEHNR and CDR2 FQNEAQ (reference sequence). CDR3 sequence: CASSLAGENEQFF. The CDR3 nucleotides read TGTGCCAGCAGCTTAGCGGGGGAGAATGAGCAGTTCTTC.

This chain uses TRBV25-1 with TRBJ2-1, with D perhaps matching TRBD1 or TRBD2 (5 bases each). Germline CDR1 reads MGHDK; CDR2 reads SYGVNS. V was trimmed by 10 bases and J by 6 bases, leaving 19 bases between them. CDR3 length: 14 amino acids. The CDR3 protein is CATGWGDSFNEQFF. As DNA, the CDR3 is TGTGCCACCGGTTGGGGAGACAGCTTCAATGAGCAGTTCTTC.

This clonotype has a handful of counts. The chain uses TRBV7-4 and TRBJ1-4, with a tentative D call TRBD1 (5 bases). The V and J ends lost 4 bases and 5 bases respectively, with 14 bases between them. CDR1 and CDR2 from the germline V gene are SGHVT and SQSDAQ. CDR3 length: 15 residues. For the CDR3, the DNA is TGTGCCAGCAGCTGGCCGGGACGGGAAAATGAAAAACTGTTTTTT. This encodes CASSWPGRENEKLFF.